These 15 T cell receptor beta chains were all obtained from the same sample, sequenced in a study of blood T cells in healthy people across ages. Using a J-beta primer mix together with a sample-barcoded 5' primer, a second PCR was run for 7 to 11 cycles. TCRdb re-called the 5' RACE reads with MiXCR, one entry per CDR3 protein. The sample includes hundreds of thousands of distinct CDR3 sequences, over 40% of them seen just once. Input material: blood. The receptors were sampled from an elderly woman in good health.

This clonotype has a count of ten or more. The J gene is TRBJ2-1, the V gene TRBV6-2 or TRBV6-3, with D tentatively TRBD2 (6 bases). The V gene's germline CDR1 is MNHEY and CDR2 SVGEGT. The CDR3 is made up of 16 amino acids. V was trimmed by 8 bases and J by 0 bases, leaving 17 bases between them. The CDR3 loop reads CASGRASESSYNEQFF. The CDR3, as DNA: TGTGCCAGCGGACGGGCTAGCGAGAGCTCCTACAATGAGCAGTTCTTC.

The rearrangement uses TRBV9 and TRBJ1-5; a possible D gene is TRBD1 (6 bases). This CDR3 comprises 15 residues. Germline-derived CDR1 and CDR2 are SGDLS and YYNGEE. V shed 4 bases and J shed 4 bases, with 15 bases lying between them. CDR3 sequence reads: CASSPRGQPNQPQHF. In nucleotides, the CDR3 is TGTGCCAGCAGCCCCCGAGGACAGCCTAATCAGCCCCAGCATTTT.

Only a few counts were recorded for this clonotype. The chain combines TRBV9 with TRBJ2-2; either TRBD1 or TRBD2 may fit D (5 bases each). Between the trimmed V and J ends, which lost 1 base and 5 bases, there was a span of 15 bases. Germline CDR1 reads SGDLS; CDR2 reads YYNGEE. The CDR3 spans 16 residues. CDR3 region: CASSVQGDPGTGELFF. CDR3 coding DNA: TGTGCCAGCAGCGTACAAGGGGACCCGGGAACCGGGGAGCTGTTTTTT.

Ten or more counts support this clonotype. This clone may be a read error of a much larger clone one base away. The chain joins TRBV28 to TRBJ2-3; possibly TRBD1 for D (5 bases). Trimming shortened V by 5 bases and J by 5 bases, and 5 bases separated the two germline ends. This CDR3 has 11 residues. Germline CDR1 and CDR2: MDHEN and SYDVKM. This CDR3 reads CASSDRDTQYF. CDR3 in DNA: TGTGCCAGCAGTGACAGAGATACGCAGTATTTT.

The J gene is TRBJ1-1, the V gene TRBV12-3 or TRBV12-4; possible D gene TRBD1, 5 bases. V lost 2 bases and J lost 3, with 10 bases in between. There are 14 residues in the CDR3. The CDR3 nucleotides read TGTGCCAGCAGTTTAAAGGCAGGGTACACTGAAGCTTTCTTT. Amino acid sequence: CASSLKAGYTEAFF.

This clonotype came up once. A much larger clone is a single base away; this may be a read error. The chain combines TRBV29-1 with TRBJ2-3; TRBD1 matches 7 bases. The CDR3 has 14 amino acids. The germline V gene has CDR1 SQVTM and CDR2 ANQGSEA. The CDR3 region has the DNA TGCAGCGTCCTGGACACCAACAGGGGAGATATGCAGTATTTT. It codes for CSVLDTNRGDMQYF.

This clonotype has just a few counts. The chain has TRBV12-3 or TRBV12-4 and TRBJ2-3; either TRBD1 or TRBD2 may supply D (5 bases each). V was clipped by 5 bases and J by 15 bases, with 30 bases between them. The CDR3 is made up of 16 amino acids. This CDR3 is CASSPRGKGIGDMQYF. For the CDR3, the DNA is TGTGCCAGCAGTCCCCGGGGCAAAGGAATTGGAGATATGCAATATTTT.

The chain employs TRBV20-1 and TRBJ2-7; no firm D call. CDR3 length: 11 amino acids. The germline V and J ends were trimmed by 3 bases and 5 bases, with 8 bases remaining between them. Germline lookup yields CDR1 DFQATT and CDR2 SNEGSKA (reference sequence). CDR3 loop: CSASGGHEQYF. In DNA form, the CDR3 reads TGCAGTGCTAGTGGCGGCCACGAGCAGTACTTC.

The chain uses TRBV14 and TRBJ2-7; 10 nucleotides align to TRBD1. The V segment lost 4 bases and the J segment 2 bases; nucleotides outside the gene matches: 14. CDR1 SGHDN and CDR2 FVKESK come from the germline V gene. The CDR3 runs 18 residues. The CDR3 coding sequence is TGTGCCAGCAGCCCGCATGGGACAGGGGTAAGCAACACCTACGAGCAGTACTTC. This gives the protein CASSPHGTGVSNTYEQYF.

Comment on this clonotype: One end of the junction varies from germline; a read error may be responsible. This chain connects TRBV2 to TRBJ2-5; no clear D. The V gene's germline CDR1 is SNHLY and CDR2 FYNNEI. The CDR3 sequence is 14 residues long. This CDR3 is CVSSSGGGRETQYF. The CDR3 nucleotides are TGTGTCAGCAGTTCGGGCGGCGGCCGGGAGACCCAGTACTTC.

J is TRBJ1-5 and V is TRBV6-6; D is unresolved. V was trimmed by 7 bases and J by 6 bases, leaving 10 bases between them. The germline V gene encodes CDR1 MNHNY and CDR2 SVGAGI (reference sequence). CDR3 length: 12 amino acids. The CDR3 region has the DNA TGTGCCAGCACGGACCTCCGTCAGCCCCAGCATTTT. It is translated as CASTDLRQPQHF.

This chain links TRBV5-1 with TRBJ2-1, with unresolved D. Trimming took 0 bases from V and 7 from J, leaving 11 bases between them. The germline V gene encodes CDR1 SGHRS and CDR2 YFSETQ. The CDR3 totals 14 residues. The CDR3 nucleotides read TGCGCCAGCAGCTTGGGTGGCATAAGGAATGAGCAGTTCTTC. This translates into CASSLGGIRNEQFF.

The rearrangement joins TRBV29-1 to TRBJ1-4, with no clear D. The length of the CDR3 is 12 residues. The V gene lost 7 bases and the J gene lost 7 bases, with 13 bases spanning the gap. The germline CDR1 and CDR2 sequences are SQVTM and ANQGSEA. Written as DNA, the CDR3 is TGCAGCGCCGGGTGGCGGGTTGAAAAACTGTTTTTT. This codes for CSAGWRVEKLFF.

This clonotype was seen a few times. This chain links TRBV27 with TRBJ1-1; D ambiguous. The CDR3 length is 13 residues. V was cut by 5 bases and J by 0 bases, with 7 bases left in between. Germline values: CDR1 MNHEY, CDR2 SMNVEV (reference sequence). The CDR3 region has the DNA TGTGCCAGCAGTCCGGTTATGAACACTGAAGCTTTCTTT. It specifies CASSPVMNTEAFF.

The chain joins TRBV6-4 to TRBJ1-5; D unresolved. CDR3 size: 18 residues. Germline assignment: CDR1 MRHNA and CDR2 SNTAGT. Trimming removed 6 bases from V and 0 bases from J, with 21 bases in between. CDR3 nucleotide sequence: TGTGCCAGCAGCCCCCCGGGATTTTCTTTTTATAGCAATCAGCCCCAGCATTTT. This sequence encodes CASSPPGFSFYSNQPQHF.